The sequence of this T cell receptor (beta chain) was determined in a study of blood T cell repertoires in COVID-19. Sequencing was performed with immunoSEQ multiplex PCR; in TCRdb, only in-frame clones are kept and a portion is missing. The table includes about 140,000 clones, under 90% detected once. Trimming took off 7 bases at V and 7 bases at J, with 19 bases between the two ends. This CDR3 has 14 amino acids. In germline, CDR1 is LNHDA, CDR2 SQIVND (reference sequence). The sequenced material came from PBMCs or T cells enriched from blood (not recorded which). The chain couples TRBV19 to TRBJ1-2, with a tentative D call TRBD1 (5 bases). The TCR sequence derives from a woman younger than 30 who had been exposed to COVID-19. This chain's CDR3 is CASKNSAGRVGYTF. The CDR3 nucleotides are TGTGCCAGTAAAAATTCGGCGGGGCGGGTTGGCTACACCTTC.